A single sample gave rise to the 6 T cell receptor beta chains below, sequenced in a study of cytomegalovirus exposure and HLA in healthy donors. Here immunoSEQ multiplex PCR was the method, and the copy in TCRdb shows in-frame clones only, minus some. The profile shows over 250,000 clones, 80% to 90% of them singletons. What was sequenced was PBMCs. All receptors derive from a woman between 18 and 30 years old in good health and CMV-seronegative.

The chain carries TRBV28 and TRBJ2-3; D may be TRBD2 (7 bases). CDR1 is MDHEN, CDR2 SYDVKM, per germline. The CDR3 is 17 residues long. V lost 5 bases and J 0 bases, leaving 18 bases between the germline ends. This chain's CDR3 is CASSVGGASPSTDTQYF. CDR3 DNA: TGTGCCAGCAGTGTAGGGGGGGCCTCACCTAGCACAGATACGCAGTATTTT.

The chain joins TRBV5-4 to TRBJ1-2, with TRBD1 as a possible D gene (5 bases). V gave up 4 bases and J gave up 6 bases, with 13 bases separating them. The CDR3 extends over 13 amino acids. Germline loops: CDR1 SGHNT, CDR2 YYREEE (reference sequence). The CDR3 DNA is TGTGCCAGCAGCCCGCAGGGTCTAGATGGCTACACCTTC. Translating it yields CASSPQGLDGYTF.

The rearrangement joins TRBV7-2 to TRBJ1-2; D call uncertain. This CDR3 is 15 amino acids long. Germline V gene sequence: CDR1 SGHTA, CDR2 FQGNSA. The ends were cut back, 6 bases at V and 1 base at J, with 15 bases in the middle. DNA of the CDR3: TGTGCCAGCAGTGAGGTGTCGCGGTTTAACTATGGCTACACCTTC. Protein product: CASSEVSRFNYGYTF. The whole variable domain, remainder taken from reference TRBV7-2 and TRBJ1-2, is GAGVSQSPSNKVTEKGKDVELRCDPISGHTALYWYRQSLGQGLEFLIYFQGNSAPDKSGLPSDRFSAERTGGSVSTLTIQRTQQEDSAVYLCASSEVSRFNYGYTFGSGTRLTVV.

The chain uses TRBV5-5 and TRBJ2-7, with TRBD1 identical over 10 bases. V shed 0 bases, J shed 3 bases, and the junction held 9 bases outside the gene matches. Germline V gives CDR1 SGHKS, CDR2 YYEKEE (reference sequence). CDR3 length: 17 amino acids. CDR3 protein: CASSLARDRTGGYEQYF. In DNA form, the CDR3 reads TGTGCCAGCAGCTTGGCAAGGGATCGGACAGGGGGCTACGAGCAGTACTTC. Filled out from reference TRBV5-5 and TRBJ2-7, the complete variable domain reads DAGVTQSPTHLIKTRGQQVTLRCSPISGHKSVSWYQQVLGQGPQFIFQYYEKEERGRGNFPDRFSARQFPNYSSELNVNALLLGDSALYLCASSLARDRTGGYEQYFGPGTRLTVT.

The J gene is TRBJ2-1, the V gene TRBV5-4, with TRBD2 matching over 9 bases. V shed 1 base and J 12 bases; nucleotides not matched to a gene: 8. The CDR3 is made up of 14 amino acids. Germline CDR1 SGHNT, CDR2 YYREEE (reference sequence). The DNA for the CDR3 is TGTGCCAGCAGCTTGCCTAGCGGGACCTCGGGGCAGTTCTTC. It encodes CASSLPSGTSGQFF.

This clone was seen only a few times. This sequence joins TRBV6-1 and TRBJ1-1; possibly TRBD1 for D (5 bases). The CDR3 sequence is 15 residues long. V lost 5 bases and J lost 1, with 14 bases in between. Germline lookup yields CDR1 MNHNS and CDR2 SASEGT. CDR3 loop: CASSSFTGANTEAFF. The CDR3 bases are TGTGCCAGCAGTTCATTCACAGGTGCGAACACTGAAGCTTTCTTT.